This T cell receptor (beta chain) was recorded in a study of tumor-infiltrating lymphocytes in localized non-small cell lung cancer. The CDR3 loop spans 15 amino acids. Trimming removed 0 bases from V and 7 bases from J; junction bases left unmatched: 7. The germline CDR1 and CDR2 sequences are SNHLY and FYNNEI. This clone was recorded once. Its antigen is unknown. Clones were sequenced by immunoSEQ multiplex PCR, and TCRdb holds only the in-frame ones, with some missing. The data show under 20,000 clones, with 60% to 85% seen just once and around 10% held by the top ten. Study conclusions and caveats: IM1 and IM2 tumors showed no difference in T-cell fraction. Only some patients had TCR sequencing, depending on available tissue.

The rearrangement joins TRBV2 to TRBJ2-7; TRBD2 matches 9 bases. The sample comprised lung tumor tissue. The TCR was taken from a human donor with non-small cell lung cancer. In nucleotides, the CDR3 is TGTGCCAGCAGTGAAGCCGGGACTAGCCTAGAGGAGCAGTACTTC. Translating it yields CASSEAGTSLEEQYF.